The 19 T cell receptor beta chains listed next were all sequenced from one sample in a study of shared clonotypes between healthy human individuals. Produced via immunoSEQ multiplex PCR; TCRdb's table is partial and in-frame only. The sample has fewer than 1.4 million clones, approximately 78% seen once. Source material: memory CD4+ T cells from PBMCs. Subset noted: CD45RA-negative fraction. The receptor set was obtained from a man aged 18 to 29 in good health. Some clones in this sample may be carry-over from other donors' samples.

The chain recombines TRBV7-2 with TRBJ2-3; 9 nucleotides align to TRBD2. The CDR3 is 15 amino acids. Unmatched junction bases numbered 4, after V lost 5 bases and J lost 1 base. The germline CDR1 and CDR2 sequences are SGHTA and FQGNSA. The CDR3 loop reads CASSKWTSGTDTQYF. Here the CDR3 DNA reads TGTGCCAGCAGCAAATGGACTAGCGGCACAGATACGCAGTATTTT.

The table lists this clone with a few counts. This sequence joins TRBV28 and TRBJ1-2; D is unresolved. This CDR3 comprises 14 residues. Trimming pared 2 bases from V and 0 bases from J, leaving 7 bases between. Germline CDR1 reads MDHEN; CDR2 reads SYDVKM. CDR3 sequence reads: CASSLPQPNYGYTF. The CDR3 DNA reads as TGTGCCAGCAGTTTACCACAGCCTAACTATGGCTACACCTTC.

This clone was detected once. The same CDR3 can be traced to other DNA sequences in this sample. The V and J genes are TRBV5-1 and TRBJ2-7; TRBD1 or TRBD2 may be the D gene (5 bases each). The CDR3 has 13 amino acids. Germline V gene data show CDR1 as SGHRS and CDR2 as YFSETQ. Between the trimmed V and J ends, which lost 3 bases and 0 bases, there was a span of 7 bases. DNA of the CDR3: TGCGCCAGCAGCTGGGACGGCTCCTACGAGCAGTACTTC. Its translation: CASSWDGSYEQYF.

This clone was seen a handful of times. The rearrangement joins TRBV9 to TRBJ1-5, with D uncertain. The CDR3 runs 14 residues. Germline CDR1 reads SGDLS; CDR2 reads YYNGEE. Trimming pared 0 bases from V and 6 bases from J, leaving 10 bases between. CDR3 residues: CASSVGGMSQPQHF. The CDR3 DNA follows: TGTGCCAGCAGCGTAGGGGGAATGAGTCAGCCCCAGCATTTT.

A single count supports this clone. This chain uses TRBV27 with TRBJ2-7; 9 positions agree with TRBD2. CDR1 is MNHEY, CDR2 SMNVEV, per germline (reference sequence). The ends lost 3 bases at V and 4 bases at J; junction bases unmatched: 13. This CDR3 contains 17 residues. The DNA of the CDR3 is TGTGCCAGCAGTTTCAATGTGCTGCGGGAGGGCCGATACGAGCAGTACTTC. Translating it yields CASSFNVLREGRYEQYF.

The chain recombines TRBV11-2 with TRBJ2-7, with D perhaps matching TRBD1 or TRBD2 (5 bases each). This CDR3 contains 13 residues. Deletions cut 5 bases from V and 4 bases from J, with 12 bases between. The germline gives CDR1 SGHAT, CDR2 FQNNGV. DNA of the CDR3: TGTGCCAGCAGCCACTTTGGGGGTTACGAGCAGTACTTC. Amino acid sequence: CASSHFGGYEQYF.

About this clone: A read error likely explains this, since a far larger clone differs by one base. The sample has other DNA sequences that encode this CDR3 too. The chain employs TRBV27 and TRBJ2-7; 7 positions match TRBD2. This CDR3 contains 18 residues. Germline CDR1 MNHEY, CDR2 SMNVEV (reference sequence). CDR3 sequence (DNA): TGTGCCAGCAGTTCCTATTGGGAGGGCCAGGGCCGCTCCTACGAGCAGTACTTT. Amino acid sequence: CASSSYWEGQGRSYEQYF.

The V call is TRBV28, the J call TRBJ2-1, with 8 bases that match TRBD1. The J segment lost 5 bases and the V segment lost 5 bases, leaving 14 bases of the junction unmatched. CDR3 length: 17 amino acids. Germline V gene lookup returns CDR1 MDHEN and CDR2 SYDVKM. In nucleotides, the CDR3 is TGTGCCAGCAGTGTATCCATCGGACAGGGTTCCCACAATGAGCAGTTCTTC. This translates into CASSVSIGQGSHNEQFF. The whole variable domain, filled in from reference TRBV28 and TRBJ2-1, reads DVKVTQSSRYLVKRTGEKVFLECVQDMDHENMFWYRQDPGLGLRLIYFSYDVKMKEKGDIPEGYSVSREKKERFSLILESASTNQTSMYLCASSVSIGQGSHNEQFFGPGTRLTVL.

J is TRBJ2-7 and V is TRBV11-1; TRBD1 matches 9 bases. This CDR3 region has 13 residues. The germline V gene encodes CDR1 SGHAT and CDR2 FQDESV (reference sequence). Germline trimming cut 5 bases from V and 4 bases from J; bases unmatched to any gene: 3. As DNA, the CDR3 is TGTGCCAGCAGCCGGGACAGGGATTACGAGCAGTACTTC. Translating it yields CASSRDRDYEQYF. Full variable domain (outside the CDR3, taken from reference TRBV11-1 and TRBJ2-7): EAEVAQSPRYKITEKSQAVAFWCDPISGHATLYWYRQILGQGPELLVQFQDESVVDDSQLPKDRFSAERLKGVDSTLKIQPAELGDSAMYLCASSRDRDYEQYFGPGTRLTVT.

This clone has a handful of counts. The chain has TRBV6-1 and TRBJ2-1; D gene uncertain. The CDR3 has 13 residues. The germline V gene encodes CDR1 MNHNS and CDR2 SASEGT. V shed 10 bases and J shed 3 bases, with 13 bases lying between them. CDR3 protein: CAMSRSFYNEQFF. CDR3 in DNA: TGTGCCATGTCCCGGTCTTTCTACAATGAGCAGTTCTTC.

The chain joins TRBV10-3 to TRBJ1-2; no definite D call. V gave up 5 bases and J gave up 11 bases, with 12 bases separating them. Germline V gives CDR1 ENHRY, CDR2 SYGVKD. CDR3 length equals 11 residues. CDR3 residues: CAISKSGAYTF. CDR3 coding DNA: TGTGCCATCAGTAAATCCGGTGCTTACACCTTC.

This clone was recorded once. V gene TRBV9 combines with J gene TRBJ2-1; 10 positions match TRBD2. The germline V gene encodes CDR1 SGDLS and CDR2 YYNGEE. This CDR3 has 17 amino acids. Trimming cost V 4 bases and J 3 bases; bases outside gene matches: 10. CDR3 coding DNA: TGTGCCAGCAGCCCACGATCTAGCGGGAGATTCTACAATGAGCAGTTCTTC. This sequence encodes CASSPRSSGRFYNEQFF.

The genes are TRBV15 and TRBJ2-1; TRBD2 might be the D (6 bases). Trimming shortened V by 1 base and J by 7 bases, and 8 bases separated the two germline ends. This CDR3 comprises 13 residues. The germline CDR1 and CDR2 sequences are LNHNV and YYDKDF (reference sequence). CDR3 in DNA: TGTGCCACCAGCAGAGTTGCGGGAAATGAGCAGTTCTTC. Translation gives CATSRVAGNEQFF.

The chain recombines TRBV25-1 with TRBJ2-1, with TRBD2 matching 7 bases. CDR1 is MGHDK and CDR2 is SYGVNS in the germline V gene. After removal of 3 bases from V and 7 bases from J, the junction contained 9 bases not matched to a gene. The CDR3 totals 15 residues. CDR3 in amino acids: CASSDQPGLSNEQFF. The CDR3 DNA follows: TGTGCCAGCAGTGATCAACCGGGACTATCAAATGAGCAGTTCTTC.

This chain links TRBV7-2 with TRBJ1-2; maybe TRBD1 (6 bases). Germline V gives CDR1 SGHTA, CDR2 FQGNSA. The CDR3 has 13 residues. V shed 5 bases and J shed 8 bases, with 15 bases lying between them. DNA of the CDR3: TGTGCCAGCAGCCCCGGACAGCGGATGGGCTACACCTTC. It encodes CASSPGQRMGYTF.

To note about this clone: The sample has other DNA sequences that encode this CDR3 too. The chain has TRBV11-2 and TRBJ2-1; no reliable D call. V dropped 1 base and J dropped 7 bases, with 8 bases sitting between them. The V gene's germline CDR1 is SGHAT and CDR2 FQNNGV. CDR3 length equals 13 residues. CDR3 coding DNA: TGTGCCAGCAGCTTAGGAGGTGGGAATGAGCAGTTCTTC. This sequence encodes CASSLGGGNEQFF.

Of note for this clone: Since a much larger clone is just one base distant, this may be a read error. This same CDR3 is encoded by further DNA sequences in the sample. The chain has TRBV11-2 and TRBJ2-5; D remains unclear. The CDR3 spans 11 residues. The V gene lost 3 bases and the J gene lost 3 bases, with 2 bases spanning the gap. The germline CDR1 and CDR2 sequences are SGHAT and FQNNGV. The CDR3: CASSLKETQYF. For the CDR3, the DNA is TGTGCCAGCAGCTTGAAAGAGACCCAGTACTTC.

This chain links TRBV18 with TRBJ2-7; 11 nucleotides line up with TRBD2. The CDR3 consists of 15 residues. Trimming at V came to 3 bases and at J to 4 bases, leaving 5 bases not matched to a gene. Germline values: CDR1 KGHSH, CDR2 LQKENI. CDR3 in amino acids: CASSPLAGGRYEQYF. The CDR3 nucleotides are TGTGCCAGCTCACCTCTAGCGGGAGGTAGATACGAGCAGTACTTC.

The chain has TRBV18 and TRBJ1-1; 7 nucleotides align to TRBD1. Looked up from germline, CDR1 is KGHSH and CDR2 is LQKENI. The J segment lost 4 bases and the V segment lost 6 bases, leaving 8 bases of the junction unmatched. The CDR3 consists of 14 residues. The CDR3 here is CASSYGTVLTEAFF. In DNA form, the CDR3 reads TGTGCCAGCTCTTACGGGACAGTACTCACTGAAGCTTTCTTT.